These T cell receptor beta chains were read from a single sample in a study of blood T cell repertoires in COVID-19. Assay: immunoSEQ multiplex PCR; the TCRdb copy retains only in-frame clones and omits some. Of around 250,000 clones listed, around 83% are singletons. Sequenced material: peripheral blood. These receptors were obtained from a woman aged 18-29 years with acute or convalescent COVID-19. CDR3s include the opening cysteine and the closing phenylalanine or tryptophan. The order of the fields is J gene, V gene, D gene, clone size, CDR3 protein, CDR3 DNA. The D gene is left open where the match is weak. Clone size is shown for a subset of rows, as once, few, many or a class of expanded clone.

TRBJ2-5	TRBV5-1	TRBD1	NA	CASTRTGQETQYF	TGCGCCAGCACGAGGACAGGACAAGAGACCCAGTACTTC
TRBJ2-3	TRBV6-4	NA	NA	CASSAGSTDTQYF	TGTGCCAGCAGTGCGGGTAGCACAGATACGCAGTATTTT
TRBJ2-1	TRBV19	NA	NA	CASSSRRVTLDEQFF	TGTGCCAGTAGCTCACGGCGGGTTACATTGGATGAGCAGTTCTTC
TRBJ2-1	TRBV5-1	NA	NA	CASSPLGPEQFF	TGCGCCAGCAGCCCCCTGGGGCCTGAGCAGTTCTTC
TRBJ1-1	TRBV27	NA	NA	CASSLSENTEAFF	TGTGCCAGCAGTTTAAGCGAGAACACTGAAGCTTTCTTT
TRBJ2-1	TRBV3-1/TRBV3-2	TRBD2	NA	CASSQYGGRGYEQFF	TGTGCCAGCAGCCAGTACGGCGGGAGAGGCTATGAGCAGTTCTTC
TRBJ2-1	TRBV6-5	TRBD2	NA	CASSYRGLAGDEQFF	TGTGCCAGCAGTTACCGAGGACTAGCAGGCGATGAGCAGTTCTTC
TRBJ2-5	TRBV27	NA	NA	CASSLGAQETQYF	TGTGCCAGCAGTTTAGGGGCCCAAGAGACCCAGTACTTC
TRBJ1-2	TRBV5-1	NA	NA	CASSLGQGGLGGYTF	TGCGCCAGCAGCTTGGGGCAGGGCGGTCTAGGGGGCTACACCTTC
TRBJ2-7	TRBV5-1	TRBD2	NA	CASSEGLAGGPPYEQYF	TGCGCCAGCAGCGAGGGACTAGCGGGAGGACCACCCTACGAGCAGTACTTC
TRBJ1-1	TRBV6-5	TRBD1	NA	CASSKTGHAAEAFF	TGTGCCAGCAGTAAGACAGGGCACGCGGCTGAAGCTTTCTTT
TRBJ1-4	TRBV11-2	TRBD1	NA	CASSPTGTGVNEKLFF	TGTGCCAGCAGCCCTACCGGGACAGGGGTAAACGAAAAACTGTTTTTT
TRBJ1-6	TRBV6-2/TRBV6-3	TRBD1	NA	CASSYPPGTGGNSPLHF	TGTGCCAGCAGTTACCCACCCGGGACAGGGGGCAATTCACCCCTCCACTTT
TRBJ2-3	TRBV28	NA	NA	CASSRLLRGDTQYF	TGTGCCAGCAGTCGGCTTTTGAGGGGGGATACGCAGTATTTT
TRBJ2-7	TRBV18	TRBD1	NA	CASSHPGQSYEQYF	TGTGCCAGCTCACACCCGGGACAGAGCTACGAGCAGTACTTC
TRBJ1-1	TRBV7-3	NA	NA	CASSLVGPLGGLGVHTEAFF	TGTGCCAGCAGCTTAGTTGGACCCCTTGGAGGCCTTGGGGTACACACTGAAGCTTTCTTT
TRBJ2-1	TRBV29-1	TRBD1	NA	CSVELWQGAGNEQFF	TGCAGCGTTGAACTCTGGCAGGGGGCGGGCAATGAGCAGTTCTTC
TRBJ1-3	TRBV20-1	NA	NA	CSASVAGPGNTIYF	TGCAGTGCTAGTGTGGCGGGACCCGGAAACACCATATATTTT
TRBJ2-1	TRBV6-5	TRBD2	NA	CASEGSGSPYNEQFF	TGTGCCAGCGAGGGAAGCGGGAGCCCTTACAATGAGCAGTTCTTC
TRBJ2-2	TRBV3-1/TRBV3-2	NA	NA	CASSLGGIVTGELFF	TGTGCCAGCAGCCTTGGCGGGATTGTCACCGGGGAGCTGTTTTTT
TRBJ2-7	TRBV29-1	TRBD2	NA	CSVEGSGDHTYEQYF	TGCAGCGTTGAAGGTAGCGGGGACCACACCTACGAGCAGTACTTC
TRBJ2-7	TRBV27	NA	NA	CASSPSRAYEQYF	TGTGCCAGCAGTCCGAGTCGAGCGTACGAGCAGTACTTC
TRBJ2-3	TRBV29-1	TRBD2	NA	CSVGVRLAGADTQYF	TGCAGCGTTGGGGTACGGCTAGCGGGAGCAGATACGCAGTATTTT
TRBJ2-3	TRBV5-1	NA	NA	CASRANTDTQYF	TGCGCCAGCCGAGCGAACACAGATACGCAGTATTTT
TRBJ1-4	TRBV5-1	NA	NA	CASSPGGGDVKKLFF	TGCGCCAGCAGCCCTGGTGGGGGGGACGTAAAGAAACTGTTTTTT
TRBJ2-3	TRBV5-1	TRBD2	few	CASGPTTSANTQYF	TGCGCCAGCGGCCCAACCACTAGCGCAAATACGCAGTATTTT
TRBJ1-3	TRBV6-5	TRBD1	NA	CASSPPTQGNTIYF	TGTGCCAGCAGTCCCCCTACACAGGGGAACACCATATATTTT
TRBJ2-7	TRBV7-2	NA	NA	CASSLGGNSYEQYF	TGTGCCAGCAGCTTGGGGGGAAATTCCTACGAGCAGTACTTC
TRBJ2-1	TRBV27	NA	NA	CASSPNDYYDYYNEQFF	TGTGCCAGCAGTCCCAACGACTACTATGATTACTACAATGAGCAGTTCTTC
TRBJ2-2	TRBV19	TRBD1	NA	CASTPGQGAQTGELFF	TGTGCCAGTACCCCGGGACAGGGGGCGCAAACCGGGGAGCTGTTTTTT
TRBJ2-7	TRBV21-1	NA	few	CASSFRDSTFHEQYF	TGTGCCAGCAGCTTCCGGGACAGCACCTTCCACGAGCAGTACTTC
TRBJ2-5	TRBV19	TRBD1	NA	CASSSGGQPQETQYF	TGTGCCAGTAGTAGTGGGGGACAGCCCCAAGAGACCCAGTACTTC
TRBJ2-5	TRBV6-2/TRBV6-3	TRBD1	few	CASSYPSAFSGTDQETQYF	TGTGCCAGCAGTTACCCCTCGGCCTTCTCCGGGACAGACCAAGAGACCCAGTACTTC
TRBJ2-7	TRBV27	NA	NA	CASSLRGYSGPFDEQYF	TGTGCCAGCAGTTTACGCGGGTATAGCGGCCCTTTTGACGAGCAGTACTTC
TRBJ2-7	TRBV28	TRBD2	few	CACGLGNYEQYF	TGTGCCTGTGGACTAGGAAACTACGAGCAGTACTTC
TRBJ2-1	TRBV7-9	TRBD2	once	CASSPGLAEYNEQFF	TGTGCCAGCAGCCCGGGACTAGCGGAATACAATGAGCAGTTCTTC
TRBJ2-5	TRBV18	TRBD1	once	CASSDREETQYF	TGTGCCAGCTCAGACAGGGAAGAGACCCAGTACTTC
TRBJ2-5	TRBV11-2	TRBD2	NA	CASSQGTSAQETQYF	TGTGCCAGCAGCCAAGGGACTAGCGCCCAAGAGACCCAGTACTTC
TRBJ2-2	TRBV19	NA	NA	CASRGIRTVNTGELFF	TGTGCCAGTAGAGGGATCCGGACAGTTAACACCGGGGAGCTGTTTTTT
TRBJ2-1	TRBV6-2/TRBV6-3	NA	NA	CASSYSQGRVQYEQFF	TGTGCCAGCAGTTACTCCCAGGGTAGGGTACAGTATGAGCAGTTCTTC
TRBJ2-7	TRBV3-1/TRBV3-2	NA	NA	CASSLRGTSYEQYF	TGTGCCAGCAGCCTCAGGGGCACCTCCTACGAGCAGTACTTC
TRBJ2-7	TRBV3-1/TRBV3-2	TRBD2	NA	CASSQPLLADLYEQYF	TGTGCCAGCAGCCAACCACTACTAGCGGATCTCTACGAGCAGTACTTC
TRBJ2-7	TRBV6-2/TRBV6-3	TRBD2	NA	CASSSTGLAGGYEQYF	TGTGCCAGCAGTTCGACGGGACTAGCGGGAGGCTACGAGCAGTACTTC
TRBJ2-5	TRBV7-9	NA	NA	CASSPWTADQETQYF	TGTGCCAGCAGCCCTTGGACAGCCGACCAAGAGACCCAGTACTTC
TRBJ2-7	TRBV25-1	TRBD2	NA	CASSEFASGSGTYEQYF	TGTGCCAGCAGTGAATTTGCTAGCGGGAGTGGCACCTACGAGCAGTACTTC
TRBJ1-1	TRBV27	NA	NA	CASSPTGLNTEAFF	TGTGCCAGCAGTCCGACAGGCCTGAACACTGAAGCTTTCTTT
TRBJ1-1	TRBV3-1/TRBV3-2	NA	NA	CASSQDIAAANTEAFF	TGTGCCAGCAGCCAAGATATCGCGGCGGCGAACACTGAAGCTTTCTTT
TRBJ1-1	TRBV9	TRBD1	NA	CASSTDRATEAFF	TGTGCCAGCAGCACGGACAGGGCCACTGAAGCTTTCTTT
TRBJ1-2	TRBV4-3	NA	NA	CASSQDSSGPRNYGYTF	TGCGCCAGCAGCCAAGACAGTTCAGGGCCACGTAACTATGGCTACACCTTC
TRBJ1-6	TRBV27	NA	NA	CASKYTHLLSLHF	TGTGCCAGCAAATACACCCATCTCTTATCCCTCCACTTT
TRBJ1-5	TRBV4-2	TRBD1	few	CASSQELSGQVNQPQHF	TGTGCCAGCAGCCAAGAATTAAGCGGACAGGTGAATCAGCCCCAGCATTTT
TRBJ1-1	TRBV11-2	NA	once	CASSLRQTNTEAFF	TGTGCCAGCAGCTTAAGACAAACTAACACTGAAGCTTTCTTT
TRBJ1-6	TRBV7-2	TRBD1	NA	CASSLGSGTVLHF	TGTGCCAGCAGCTTAGGGTCTGGGACAGTCCTCCACTTT
TRBJ1-5	TRBV7-2	TRBD1	NA	CASSKQGLGQPQHF	TGTGCCAGCAGCAAACAGGGGCTGGGTCAGCCCCAGCATTTT